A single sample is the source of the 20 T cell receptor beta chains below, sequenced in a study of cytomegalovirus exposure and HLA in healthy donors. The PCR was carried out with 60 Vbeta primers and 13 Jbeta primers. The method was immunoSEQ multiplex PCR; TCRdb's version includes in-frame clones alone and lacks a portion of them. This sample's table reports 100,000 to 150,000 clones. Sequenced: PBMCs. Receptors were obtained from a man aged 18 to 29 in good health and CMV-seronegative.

In nucleotides, the CDR3 is TGTGCCAGCAGCTTGGACAGGGTAATACGGTATGGCTACACCTTC. Translating it yields CASSLDRVIRYGYTF. This chain joins TRBV7-2 and TRBJ1-2; 8 bases fit TRBD1. The CDR3 has 15 residues. The V segment lost 3 bases and the J segment 5 bases; nucleotides outside the gene matches: 8. The V gene's germline CDR1 is SGHTA and CDR2 FQGNSA.

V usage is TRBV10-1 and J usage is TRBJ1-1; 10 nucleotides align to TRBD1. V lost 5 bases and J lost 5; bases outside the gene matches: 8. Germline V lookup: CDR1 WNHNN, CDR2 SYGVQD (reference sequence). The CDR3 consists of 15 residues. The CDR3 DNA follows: TGCGCCAGCAGTCCGGACAGGGGGGATAATACTGAAGCTTTCTTT. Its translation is CASSPDRGDNTEAFF.

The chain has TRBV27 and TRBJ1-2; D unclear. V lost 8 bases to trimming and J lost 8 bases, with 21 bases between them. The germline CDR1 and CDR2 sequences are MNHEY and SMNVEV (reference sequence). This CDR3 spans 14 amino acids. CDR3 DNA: TGTGCCAGCTCCCGACTAACGGGGTTCGGCGGCTACACCTTC. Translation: CASSRLTGFGGYTF.

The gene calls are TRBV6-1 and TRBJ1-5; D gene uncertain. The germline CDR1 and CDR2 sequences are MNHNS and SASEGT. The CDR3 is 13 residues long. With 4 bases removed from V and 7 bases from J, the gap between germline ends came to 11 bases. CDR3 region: CASSVVPRQPQHF. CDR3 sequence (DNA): TGTGCCAGCAGTGTAGTCCCCCGGCAGCCCCAGCATTTT.

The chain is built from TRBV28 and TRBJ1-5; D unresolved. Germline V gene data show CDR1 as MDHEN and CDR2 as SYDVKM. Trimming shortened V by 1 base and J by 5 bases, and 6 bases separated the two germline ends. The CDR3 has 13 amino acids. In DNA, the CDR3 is TGTGCCAGCAGTTTATTTCGGGATCAGCCCCAGCATTTT. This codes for CASSLFRDQPQHF.

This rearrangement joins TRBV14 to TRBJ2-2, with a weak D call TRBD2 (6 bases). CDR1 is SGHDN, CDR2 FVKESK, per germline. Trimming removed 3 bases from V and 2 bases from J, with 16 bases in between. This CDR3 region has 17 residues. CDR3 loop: CASSQTLRGSNTGELFF. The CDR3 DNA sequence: TGTGCCAGCAGCCAGACCCTTCGGGGGTCAAACACCGGGGAGCTGTTTTTT.

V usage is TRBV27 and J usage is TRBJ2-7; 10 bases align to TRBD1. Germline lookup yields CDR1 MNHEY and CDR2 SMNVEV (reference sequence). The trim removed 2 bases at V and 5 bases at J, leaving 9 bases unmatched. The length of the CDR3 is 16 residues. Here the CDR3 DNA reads TGTGCCAGCAGTTTAATAATGGGACAGGGGAGCCACGAGCAGTACTTC. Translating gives CASSLIMGQGSHEQYF.

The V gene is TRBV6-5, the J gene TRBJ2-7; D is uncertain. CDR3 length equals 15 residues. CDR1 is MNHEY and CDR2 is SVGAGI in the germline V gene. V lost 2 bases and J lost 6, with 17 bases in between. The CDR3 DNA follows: TGTGCCAGCAGTTACGGCCCCTCAGTTTCTTCCGAGCAGTACTTC. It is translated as CASSYGPSVSSEQYF.

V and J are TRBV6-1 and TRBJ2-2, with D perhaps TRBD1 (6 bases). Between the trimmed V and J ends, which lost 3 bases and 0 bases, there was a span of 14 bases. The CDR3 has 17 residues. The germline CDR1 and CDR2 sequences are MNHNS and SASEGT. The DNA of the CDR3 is TGTGCCAGCAGTGAGGGCAGGGGATTCGCGAACACCGGGGAGCTGTTTTTT. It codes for CASSEGRGFANTGELFF.

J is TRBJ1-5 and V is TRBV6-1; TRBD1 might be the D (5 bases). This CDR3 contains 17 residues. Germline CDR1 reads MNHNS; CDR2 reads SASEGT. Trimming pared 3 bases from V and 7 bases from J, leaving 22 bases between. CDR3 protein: CASSDQPTDTLGQPQHF. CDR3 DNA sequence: TGTGCCAGCAGTGATCAACCGACGGACACCCTCGGGCAGCCCCAGCATTTT.

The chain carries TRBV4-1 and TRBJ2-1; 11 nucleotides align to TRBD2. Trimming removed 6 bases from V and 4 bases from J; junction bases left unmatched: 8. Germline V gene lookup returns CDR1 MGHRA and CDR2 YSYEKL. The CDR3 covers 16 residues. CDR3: CASRPPGTSGYNEQFF. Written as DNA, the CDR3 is TGCGCCAGCAGGCCACCCGGGACTAGCGGTTACAATGAGCAGTTCTTC.

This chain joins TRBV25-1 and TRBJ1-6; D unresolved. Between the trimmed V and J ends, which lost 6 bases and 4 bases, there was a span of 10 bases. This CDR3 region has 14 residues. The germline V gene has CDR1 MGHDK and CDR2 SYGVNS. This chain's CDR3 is CASSASPYNSPLHF. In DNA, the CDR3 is TGTGCCAGCAGCGCGAGCCCATATAATTCACCCCTCCACTTT. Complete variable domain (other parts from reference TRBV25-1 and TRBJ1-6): EADIYQTPRYLVIGTGKKITLECSQTMGHDKMYWYQQDPGMELHLIHYSYGVNSTEKGDLSSESTVSRIRTEHFPLTLESARPSHTSQYLCASSASPYNSPLHFGNGTRLTVT.

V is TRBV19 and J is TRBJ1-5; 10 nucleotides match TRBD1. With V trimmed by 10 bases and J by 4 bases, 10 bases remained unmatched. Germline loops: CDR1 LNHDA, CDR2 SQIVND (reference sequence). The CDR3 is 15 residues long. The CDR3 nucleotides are TGTGCCACTCGGACAGGGGGATCACGGAATCAGCCCCAGCATTTT. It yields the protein CATRTGGSRNQPQHF.

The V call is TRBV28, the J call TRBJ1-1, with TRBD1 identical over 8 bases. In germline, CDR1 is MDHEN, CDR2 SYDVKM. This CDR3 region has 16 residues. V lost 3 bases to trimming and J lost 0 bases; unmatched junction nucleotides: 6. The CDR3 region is CASSFGTGLMNTEAFF. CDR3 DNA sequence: TGTGCCAGCAGTTTTGGGACAGGCCTCATGAACACTGAAGCTTTCTTT.

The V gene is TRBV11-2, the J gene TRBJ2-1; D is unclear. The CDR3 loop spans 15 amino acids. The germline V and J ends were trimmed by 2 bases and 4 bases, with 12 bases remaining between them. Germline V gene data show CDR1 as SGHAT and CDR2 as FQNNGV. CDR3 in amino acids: CASSLSGARYNEQFF. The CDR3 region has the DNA TGTGCCAGCAGCTTAAGTGGAGCCCGATACAATGAGCAGTTCTTC.

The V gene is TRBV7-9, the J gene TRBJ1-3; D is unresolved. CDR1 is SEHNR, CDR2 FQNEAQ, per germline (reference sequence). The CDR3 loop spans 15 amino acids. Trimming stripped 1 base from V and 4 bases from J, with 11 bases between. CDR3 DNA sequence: TGTGCCAGCAGCTTAGGCGGGGTAGAAGGAAACACCATATATTTT. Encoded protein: CASSLGGVEGNTIYF.

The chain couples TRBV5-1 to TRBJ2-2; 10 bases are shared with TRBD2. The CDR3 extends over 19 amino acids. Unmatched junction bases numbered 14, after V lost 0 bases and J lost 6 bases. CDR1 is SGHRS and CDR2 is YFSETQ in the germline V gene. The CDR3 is CASSLAGASGRGEAGELFF. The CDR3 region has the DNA TGCGCCAGCAGCTTGGCCGGAGCTAGCGGGAGAGGTGAGGCCGGGGAGCTGTTTTTT.

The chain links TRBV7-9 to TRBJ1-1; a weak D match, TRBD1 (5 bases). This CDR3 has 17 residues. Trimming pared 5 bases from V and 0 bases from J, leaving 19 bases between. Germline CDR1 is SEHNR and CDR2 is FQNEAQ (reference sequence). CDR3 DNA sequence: TGTGCCAGCAGCCACCCCGCGAGACAGAGAATGAACACTGAAGCTTTCTTT. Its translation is CASSHPARQRMNTEAFF.

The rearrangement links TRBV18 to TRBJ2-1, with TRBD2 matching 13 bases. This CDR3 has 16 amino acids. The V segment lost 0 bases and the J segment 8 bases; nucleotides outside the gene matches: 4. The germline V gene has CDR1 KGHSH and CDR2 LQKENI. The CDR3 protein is CASSPPTSGGVHEQFF. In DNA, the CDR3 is TGTGCCAGCTCACCACCAACTAGCGGGGGGGTACATGAGCAGTTCTTC. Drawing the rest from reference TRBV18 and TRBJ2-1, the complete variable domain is NAGVMQNPRHLVRRRGQEARLRCSPMKGHSHVYWYRQLPEEGLKFMVYLQKENIIDESGMPKERFSAEFPKEGPSILRIQQVVRGDSAAYFCASSPPTSGGVHEQFFGPGTRLTVL.

The CDR3 DNA reads as TGTGCCAGCAGCCCGGGGGGCGGGAGGGTGTACGAGCAGTACTTC. The encoded protein is CASSPGGGRVYEQYF. The chain employs TRBV6-4 and TRBJ2-7; 9 bases fit TRBD2. V shed 6 bases and J 4 bases; nucleotides not matched to a gene: 10. The CDR3 consists of 15 residues. Germline CDR1 is MRHNA and CDR2 is SNTAGT.